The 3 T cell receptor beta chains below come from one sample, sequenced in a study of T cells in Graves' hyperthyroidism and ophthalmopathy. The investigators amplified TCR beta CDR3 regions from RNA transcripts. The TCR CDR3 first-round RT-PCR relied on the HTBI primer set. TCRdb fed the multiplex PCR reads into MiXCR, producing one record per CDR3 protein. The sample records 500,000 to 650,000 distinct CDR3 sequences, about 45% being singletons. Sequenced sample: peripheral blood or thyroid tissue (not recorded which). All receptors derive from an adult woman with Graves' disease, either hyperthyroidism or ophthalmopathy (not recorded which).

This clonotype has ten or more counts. CDR3 sequence: CSVVANRQDNYGYTF. The CDR3 DNA is TGCAGCGTTGTAGCGAACCGACAGGACAACTATGGCTACACCTTC. This chain connects TRBV29-1 to TRBJ1-2; TRBD1 is a possible D gene (6 bases). This CDR3 is 15 amino acids long. V gave up 4 bases and J gave up 2 bases, with 17 bases separating them. Germline V gene sequence: CDR1 SQVTM, CDR2 ANQGSEA. The whole variable domain, remainder taken from reference TRBV29-1 and TRBJ1-2, is SAVISQKPSRDICQRGTSLTIQCQVDSQVTMMFWYRQQPGQSLTLIATANQGSEATYESGFVIDKFPISRPNLTFSTLTVSNMSPEDSSIYLCSVVANRQDNYGYTFGSGTRLTVV.

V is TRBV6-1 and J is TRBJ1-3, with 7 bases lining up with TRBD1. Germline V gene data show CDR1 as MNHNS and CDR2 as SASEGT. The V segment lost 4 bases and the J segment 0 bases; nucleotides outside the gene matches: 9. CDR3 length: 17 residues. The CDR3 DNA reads TGTGCCAGCAGTGCGAGGACAGGCGGGGTCTCTGGAAACACCATATATTTT. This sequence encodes CASSARTGGVSGNTIYF.

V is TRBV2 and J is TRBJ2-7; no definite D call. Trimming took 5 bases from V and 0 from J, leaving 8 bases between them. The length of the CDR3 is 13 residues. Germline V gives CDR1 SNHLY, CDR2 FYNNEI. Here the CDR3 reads CASSLTTSYEQYF. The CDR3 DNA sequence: TGTGCCAGCAGTTTGACAACCTCCTACGAGCAGTACTTC.